The 15 T cell receptor beta chains below all came from one sample that was sequenced in a study of graft-versus-host responses after intestinal transplantation. Sequencing used immunoSEQ multiplex PCR; TCRdb keeps in-frame clones, though not all of them. The sample contains 75,000 to 100,000 clones, around 93% of which appear only once. No antigen is known for these receptors. Sequencing used unstimulated CD8+ T cells sorted from spleen or lymph node cells, obtained before intestinal transplant. The source is a human donor who received an intestinal transplant.

The V and J genes are TRBV21-1 and TRBJ2-1; whether TRBD2, the table's D call, matches the DNA was not checked. TRBV21-1 is noted as a pseudogene. This CDR3 is built from 17 residues. The CDR3, as DNA: TGTGCCAGCTCATTGGGGGGGATCAGCGGAGCTAATAGGGAGCAGTTCTTC. Amino acids: CASSLGGISGANREQFF.

The rearrangement links TRBV4-1 to TRBJ2-7; 7 nucleotides match TRBD1. Trimming at V came to 3 bases and at J to 4 bases, leaving 3 bases not matched to a gene. This CDR3 region has 13 residues. Per the germline V gene, CDR1 is MGHRA and CDR2 is YSYEKL. The CDR3 region is CASSQQQGYEQYF. CDR3 DNA: TGCGCCAGCAGCCAGCAACAGGGGTACGAGCAGTACTTC.

This sequence joins TRBV7-8 and TRBJ2-2; D gene ambiguous. This CDR3 is 12 amino acids long. Trimming left V 5 bases short and J 6 bases short, with 7 bases between. From germline, CDR1 is SGHVS and CDR2 FQNEAQ. The CDR3 DNA reads as TGTGCCAGCAGCATGAGTGCCGGGGAGCTGTTTTTT. The encoded protein is CASSMSAGELFF. The entire variable domain, with the rest obtained from reference TRBV7-8 and TRBJ2-2, is as follows: GAGVSQSPRYKVAKRGQDVALRCDPISGHVSLFWYQQALGQGPEFLTYFQNEAQLDKSGLPSDRFFAERPEGSVSTLKIQRTQQEDSAVYLCASSMSAGELFFGEGSRLTVL.

V is TRBV7-9 and J is TRBJ1-1; TRBD1 matches 7 bases. The junction had 10 bases not matched to a gene; V was cut back by 4 bases and J by 2 bases. There are 16 residues in the CDR3. Germline values: CDR1 SEHNR, CDR2 FQNEAQ (reference sequence). The DNA of the CDR3 is TGTGCCAGCAGCTGGGGAAACACAGGGGTTAACACTGAAGCTTTCTTT. Its translation: CASSWGNTGVNTEAFF. The variable domain in full, with the rest retrieved from reference TRBV7-9 and TRBJ1-1, is DTGVSQNPRHKITKRGQNVTFRCDPISEHNRLYWYRQTLGQGPEFLTYFQNEAQLEKSRLLSDRFSAERPKGSFSTLEIQRTEQGDSAMYLCASSWGNTGVNTEAFFGQGTRLTVV.

This sequence joins TRBV27 and TRBJ1-1; D ambiguous. Per germline, CDR1 MNHEY and CDR2 SMNVEV (reference sequence). V gave up 5 bases and J gave up 7 bases, with 14 bases separating them. CDR3 length: 13 amino acids. CDR3 coding DNA: TGTGCCAGCAGTACCAGGACGGGAAATGAAGCTTTCTTT. This sequence encodes CASSTRTGNEAFF.

V usage is TRBV27 and J usage is TRBJ2-3; D may be TRBD2 (6 bases). The CDR3 has 14 residues. The germline CDR1 and CDR2 sequences are MNHEY and SMNVEV (reference sequence). Trimming cost V 3 bases and J 2 bases, with 9 bases left between them. In nucleotides, the CDR3 is TGTGCCAGCAGTTTCTCGGACTACACAGATACGCAGTATTTT. The encoded protein is CASSFSDYTDTQYF.

The rearrangement joins TRBV27 to TRBJ2-3, with 7 bases that match TRBD2. The CDR3 extends over 15 amino acids. CDR1 and CDR2 (germline): MNHEY, SMNVEV (reference sequence). The V gene end was trimmed by 6 bases and the J gene end by 2 bases; junction bases not matched to a gene: 8. The DNA of the CDR3 is TGTGCCAGCAGGGCTGGGCTAGCGGACACAGATACGCAGTATTTT. It encodes CASRAGLADTDTQYF.

The CDR3 sequence is CASSPDGWSEAFF. CDR3 bases: TGTGCCAGCAGCCCCGATGGGTGGAGTGAAGCTTTCTTT. The chain combines TRBV7-2 with TRBJ1-1; D not resolved. Between the trimmed V and J ends, which lost 5 bases and 7 bases, there was a span of 14 bases. Germline loops: CDR1 SGHTA, CDR2 FQGNSA. CDR3 size: 13 residues.

The chain recombines TRBV6-1 with TRBJ2-5, with 10 positions matching TRBD1. The CDR3 contains 15 residues. V was clipped by 5 bases and J by 4 bases; unmatched bases: 7. Germline values: CDR1 MNHNS, CDR2 SASEGT. The CDR3 loop is CASSPDRGRGETQYF. CDR3 in DNA: TGTGCCAGCAGTCCCGACAGGGGGCGGGGAGAGACCCAGTACTTC.

The chain is built from TRBV27 and TRBJ1-1; a possible D gene is TRBD1 (5 bases). CDR1 and CDR2 from the germline V gene are MNHEY and SMNVEV (reference sequence). The CDR3 is 14 residues long. The V gene lost 2 bases and the J gene lost 7 bases, with 14 bases spanning the gap. The DNA of the CDR3 is TGTGCCAGCAGTTTAACGGCGGGGCACTTTGAAGCTTTCTTT. Residues: CASSLTAGHFEAFF.

This chain connects TRBV4-1 to TRBJ2-3; a weak D match, TRBD1 (6 bases). Germline assignment: CDR1 MGHRA and CDR2 YSYEKL. The CDR3 is 18 amino acids. V was shortened by 0 bases and J by 4 bases, with 20 bases between the two germline ends. The CDR3 sequence is CASSQESGVGTLADTQYF. CDR3 nucleotide sequence: TGCGCCAGCAGCCAAGAATCAGGGGTCGGCACTCTAGCAGATACGCAGTATTTT.

The chain joins TRBV7-9 to TRBJ1-2; D ambiguous. The CDR3 covers 13 residues. CDR1 and CDR2 from the germline V gene are SEHNR and FQNEAQ (reference sequence). V dropped 7 bases and J dropped 2 bases, with 11 bases sitting between them. DNA for the CDR3: TGTGCCAGCACCGAAAACATCAACTATGGCTACACCTTC. Protein product: CASTENINYGYTF.

The chain links TRBV4-3 to TRBJ1-3, with 8 bases lining up with TRBD1. CDR3 length: 15 amino acids. V lost 0 bases and J lost 11; bases outside the gene matches: 9. Germline V CDR1 and CDR2: LGHNA, YSLEER. The CDR3 DNA sequence: TGCGCCAGCAGCCAAGATCGGGACAGGAATCGCGCCATATATTTT. Translation: CASSQDRDRNRAIYF.

This clone appeared a single time. The rearrangement links TRBV7-3 to TRBJ1-1; 7 bases align to TRBD1. J lost 2 bases, V lost 4 bases, and 4 bases had no gene match. The CDR3 runs to 14 residues. Germline V gene sequence: CDR1 SGHTA, CDR2 FQGTGA. In DNA form, the CDR3 reads TGTGCCAGCAGCTCCCAAGGGGGCAACACTGAAGCTTTCTTT. Translation: CASSSQGGNTEAFF.

V gene TRBV29-1 combines with J gene TRBJ2-7; 8 nucleotides match TRBD2. The CDR3 spans 13 residues. The germline gives CDR1 SQVTM, CDR2 ANQGSEA. The ends lost 5 bases at V and 4 bases at J; junction bases unmatched: 7. CDR3 amino acids: CSVNTAGEYEQYF. CDR3 coding DNA: TGCAGCGTTAATACAGCGGGAGAGTACGAGCAGTACTTC.